Sequencing of this TCR beta chain was carried out in a study of blood T cell repertoires in COVID-19. Study information: Sources were T cells, B-cell-depleted T cells, or PBMCs; the material itself was cDNA or gDNA.

Generated by immunoSEQ multiplex PCR, the TCRdb table keeps only in-frame clones and is missing some. The sample includes 110,000 to 150,000 clones, about 87% of them seen just once. The trim removed 0 bases at V and 5 bases at J, leaving 4 bases unmatched. This CDR3 region has 15 residues. Germline V gene data show CDR1 as SGHRS and CDR2 as YFSETQ. The specimen sequenced was peripheral blood. The J gene is TRBJ2-1, the V gene TRBV5-1; 8 positions match TRBD1. The sequence was collected from a woman aged 40 to 55 with acute or convalescent COVID-19. The CDR3: CASSLGQGIHNEQFF. CDR3 nucleotide sequence: TGCGCCAGCAGCTTGGGACAGGGGATTCACAATGAGCAGTTCTTC. The entire variable domain, with the rest obtained from reference TRBV5-1 and TRBJ2-1, is as follows: KAGVTQTPRYLIKTRGQQVTLSCSPISGHRSVSWYQQTPGQGLQFLFEYFSETQRNKGNFPGRFSGRQFSNSRSEMNVSTLELGDSALYLCASSLGQGIHNEQFFGPGTRLTVL.